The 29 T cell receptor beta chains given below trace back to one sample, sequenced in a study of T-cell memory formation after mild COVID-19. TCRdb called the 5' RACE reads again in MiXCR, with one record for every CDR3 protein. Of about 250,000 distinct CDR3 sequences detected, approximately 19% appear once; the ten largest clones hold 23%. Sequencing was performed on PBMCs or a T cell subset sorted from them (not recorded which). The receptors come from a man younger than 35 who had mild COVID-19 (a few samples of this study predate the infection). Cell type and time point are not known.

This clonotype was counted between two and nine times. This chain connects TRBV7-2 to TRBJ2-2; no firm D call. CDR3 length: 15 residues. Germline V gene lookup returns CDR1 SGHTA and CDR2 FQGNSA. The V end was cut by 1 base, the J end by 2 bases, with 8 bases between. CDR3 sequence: CASSLGRLNTGELFF. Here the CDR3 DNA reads TGTGCCAGCAGCTTAGGACGCCTAAACACCGGGGAGCTGTTTTTT.

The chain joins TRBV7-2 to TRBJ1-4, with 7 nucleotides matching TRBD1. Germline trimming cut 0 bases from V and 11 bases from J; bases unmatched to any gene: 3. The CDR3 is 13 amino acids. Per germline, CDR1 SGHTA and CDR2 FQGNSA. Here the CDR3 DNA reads TGTGCCAGCAGCTTAGCTGACAGGGCGAAACTGTTTTTT. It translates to CASSLADRAKLFF.

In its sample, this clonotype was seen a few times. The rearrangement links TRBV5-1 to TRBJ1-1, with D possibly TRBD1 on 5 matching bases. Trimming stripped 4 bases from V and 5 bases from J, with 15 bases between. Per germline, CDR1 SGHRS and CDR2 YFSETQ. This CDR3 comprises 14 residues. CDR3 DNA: TGCGCCAGCAGCCCGTGGGGCGAGGGAACTGAAGCTTTCTTT. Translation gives CASSPWGEGTEAFF.

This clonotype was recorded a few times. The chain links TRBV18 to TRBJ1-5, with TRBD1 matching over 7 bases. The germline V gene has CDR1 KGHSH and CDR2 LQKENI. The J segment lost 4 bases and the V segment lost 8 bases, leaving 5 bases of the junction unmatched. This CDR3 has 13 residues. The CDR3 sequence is CASQGQANQPQHF. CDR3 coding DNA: TGTGCCAGCCAAGGACAGGCAAATCAGCCCCAGCATTTT.

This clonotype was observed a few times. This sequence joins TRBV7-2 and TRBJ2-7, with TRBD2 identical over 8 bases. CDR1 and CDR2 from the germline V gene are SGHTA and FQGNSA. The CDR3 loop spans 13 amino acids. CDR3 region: CASSLAAGGEQYV. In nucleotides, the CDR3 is TGTGCCAGCAGCCTAGCCGCGGGGGGCGAGCAGTACGTC.

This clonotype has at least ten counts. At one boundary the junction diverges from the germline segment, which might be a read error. In DNA form, the CDR3 reads TGTGCCAGCAGCTTAGCCAGAGAGACCCAGTACTTC. Protein sequence: CASSLARETQYF. J is TRBJ2-5 and V is TRBV5-1, with unresolved D. CDR1 is SGHRS and CDR2 is YFSETQ in the germline V gene. CDR3 length equals 12 residues.

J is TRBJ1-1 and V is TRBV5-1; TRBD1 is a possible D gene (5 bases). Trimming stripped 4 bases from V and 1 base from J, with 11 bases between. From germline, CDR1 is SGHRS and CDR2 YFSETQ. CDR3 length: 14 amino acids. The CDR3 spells CASSLLQGNTEAFF. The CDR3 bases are TGCGCCAGCAGCCTCCTTCAGGGGAACACTGAAGCTTTCTTT.

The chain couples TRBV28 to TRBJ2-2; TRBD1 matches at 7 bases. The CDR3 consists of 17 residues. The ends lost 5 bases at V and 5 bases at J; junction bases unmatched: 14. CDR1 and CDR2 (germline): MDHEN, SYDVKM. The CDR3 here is CASSTDRASTTTGELFF. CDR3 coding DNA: TGTGCCAGCAGTACTGACAGGGCCTCCACTACTACCGGGGAGCTGTTTTTT.

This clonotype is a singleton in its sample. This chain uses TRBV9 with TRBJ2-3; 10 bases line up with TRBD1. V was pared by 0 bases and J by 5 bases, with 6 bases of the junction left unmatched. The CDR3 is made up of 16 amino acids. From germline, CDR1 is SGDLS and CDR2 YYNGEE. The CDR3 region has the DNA TGTGCCAGCAGCGTAGACAGGACAGGGGGGGGAGATACGCAGTATTTT. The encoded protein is CASSVDRTGGGDTQYF. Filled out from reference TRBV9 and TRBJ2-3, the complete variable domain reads DSGVTQTPKHLITATGQRVTLRCSPRSGDLSVYWYQQSLDQGLQFLIQYYNGEERAKGNILERFSAQQFPDLHSELNLSSLELGDSALYFCASSVDRTGGGDTQYFGPGTRLTVL.

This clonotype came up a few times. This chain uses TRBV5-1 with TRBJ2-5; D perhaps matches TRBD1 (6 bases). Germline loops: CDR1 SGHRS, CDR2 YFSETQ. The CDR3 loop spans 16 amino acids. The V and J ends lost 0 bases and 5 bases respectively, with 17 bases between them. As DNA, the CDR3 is TGCGCCAGCAGCTTGGATACTAGAAGTGGACAGGAGACCCAGTACTTC. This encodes CASSLDTRSGQETQYF.

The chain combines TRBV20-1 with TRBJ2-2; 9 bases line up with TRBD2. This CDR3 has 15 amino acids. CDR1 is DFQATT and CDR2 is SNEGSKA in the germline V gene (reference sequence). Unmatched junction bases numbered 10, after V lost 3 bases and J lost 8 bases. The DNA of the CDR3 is TGCAGTGCTAGGACGTCCGGGACTAGCTGGGGGGAGCTGTTTTTT. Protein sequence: CSARTSGTSWGELFF.

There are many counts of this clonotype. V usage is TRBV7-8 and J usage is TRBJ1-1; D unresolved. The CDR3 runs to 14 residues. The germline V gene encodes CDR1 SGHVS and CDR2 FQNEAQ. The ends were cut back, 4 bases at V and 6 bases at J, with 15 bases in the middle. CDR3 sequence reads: CASSSYSVKPEAFF. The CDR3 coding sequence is TGTGCCAGCAGCTCCTACAGCGTAAAACCTGAAGCTTTCTTT.

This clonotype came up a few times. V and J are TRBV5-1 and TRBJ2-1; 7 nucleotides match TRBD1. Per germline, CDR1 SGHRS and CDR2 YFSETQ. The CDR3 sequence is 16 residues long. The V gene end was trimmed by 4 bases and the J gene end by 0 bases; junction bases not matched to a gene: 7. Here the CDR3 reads CASSTGTVASYNEQFF. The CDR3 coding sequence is TGCGCCAGCAGCACCGGGACAGTAGCCTCCTACAATGAGCAGTTCTTC.

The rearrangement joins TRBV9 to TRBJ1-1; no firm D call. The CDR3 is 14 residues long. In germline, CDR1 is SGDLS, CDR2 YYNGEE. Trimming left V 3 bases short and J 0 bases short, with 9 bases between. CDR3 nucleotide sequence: TGTGCCAGCAGCGGACAAGTGTTGAACACTGAAGCTTTCTTT. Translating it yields CASSGQVLNTEAFF.

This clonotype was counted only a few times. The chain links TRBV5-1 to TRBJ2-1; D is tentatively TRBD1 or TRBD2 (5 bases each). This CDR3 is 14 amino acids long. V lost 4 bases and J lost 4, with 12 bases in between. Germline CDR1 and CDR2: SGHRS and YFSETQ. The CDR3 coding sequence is TGCGCCAGCAGCACCCCGGGACGGTACAATGAGCAGTTCTTC. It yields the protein CASSTPGRYNEQFF.

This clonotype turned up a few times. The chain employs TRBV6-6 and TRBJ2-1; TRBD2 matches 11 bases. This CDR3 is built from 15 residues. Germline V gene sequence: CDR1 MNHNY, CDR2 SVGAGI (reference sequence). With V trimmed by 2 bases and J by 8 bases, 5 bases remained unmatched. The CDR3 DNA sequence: TGTGCCAGCAGTTACACTCTAGCGGGGGGAGATGAGCAGTTCTTC. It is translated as CASSYTLAGGDEQFF.

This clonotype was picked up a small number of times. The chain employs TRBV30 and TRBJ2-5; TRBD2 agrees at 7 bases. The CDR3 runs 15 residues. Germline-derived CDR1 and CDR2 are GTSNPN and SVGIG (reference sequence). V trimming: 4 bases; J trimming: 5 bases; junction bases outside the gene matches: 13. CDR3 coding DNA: TGTGCCTGGACCAACAGCGGGGCGACCCGGGAGACCCAGTACTTC. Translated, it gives CAWTNSGATRETQYF.

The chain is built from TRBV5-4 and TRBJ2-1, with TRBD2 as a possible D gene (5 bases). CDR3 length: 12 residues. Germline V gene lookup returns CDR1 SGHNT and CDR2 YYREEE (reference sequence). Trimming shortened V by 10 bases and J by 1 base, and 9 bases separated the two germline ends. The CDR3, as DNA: TGTGCCCCCCCGGGGTCCTACAATGAGCAGTTCTTC. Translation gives CAPPGSYNEQFF.

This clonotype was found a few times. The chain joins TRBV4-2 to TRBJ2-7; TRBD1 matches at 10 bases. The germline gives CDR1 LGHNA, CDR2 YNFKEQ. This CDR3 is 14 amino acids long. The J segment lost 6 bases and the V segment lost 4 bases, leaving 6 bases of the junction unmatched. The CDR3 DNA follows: TGTGCCAGCAGCCGCTCCGGGACAGGGGCCGAGCAGTACTTC. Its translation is CASSRSGTGAEQYF.

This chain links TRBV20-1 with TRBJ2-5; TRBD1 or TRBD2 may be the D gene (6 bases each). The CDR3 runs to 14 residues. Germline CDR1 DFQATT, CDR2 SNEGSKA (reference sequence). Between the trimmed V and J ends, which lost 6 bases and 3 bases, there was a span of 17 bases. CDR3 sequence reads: CSAQRGAFEETQYF. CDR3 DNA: TGCAGTGCACAGAGGGGGGCCTTCGAAGAGACCCAGTACTTC.

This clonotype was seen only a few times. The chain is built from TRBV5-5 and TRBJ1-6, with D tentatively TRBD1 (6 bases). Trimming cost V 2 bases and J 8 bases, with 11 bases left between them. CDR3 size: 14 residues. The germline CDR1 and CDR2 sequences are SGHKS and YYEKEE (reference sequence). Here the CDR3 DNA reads TGTGCCAGCAGCTTAGCACAGGGTGATTCACCCCTCCACTTT. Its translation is CASSLAQGDSPLHF.

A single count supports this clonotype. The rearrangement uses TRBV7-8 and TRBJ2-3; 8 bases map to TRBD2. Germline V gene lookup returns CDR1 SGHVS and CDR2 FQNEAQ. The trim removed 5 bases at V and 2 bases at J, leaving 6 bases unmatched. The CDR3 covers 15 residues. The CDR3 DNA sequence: TGTGCCAGCAGCCGGGAGGGGCGGGTCACAGATACGCAGTATTTT. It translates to CASSREGRVTDTQYF.

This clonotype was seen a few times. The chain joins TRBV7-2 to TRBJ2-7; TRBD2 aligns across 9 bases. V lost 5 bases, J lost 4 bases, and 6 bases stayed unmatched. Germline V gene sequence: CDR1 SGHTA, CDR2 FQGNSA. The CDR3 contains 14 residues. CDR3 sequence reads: CASSPRSGGYEQYF. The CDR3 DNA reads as TGTGCCAGCAGCCCCCGTAGCGGGGGATACGAGCAGTACTTC.

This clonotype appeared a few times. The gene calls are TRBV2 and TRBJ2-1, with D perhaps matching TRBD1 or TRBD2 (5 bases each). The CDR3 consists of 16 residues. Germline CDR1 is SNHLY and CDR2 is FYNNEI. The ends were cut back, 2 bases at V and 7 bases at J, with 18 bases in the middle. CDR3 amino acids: CASSEFVRGRDNEQFF. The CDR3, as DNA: TGTGCCAGCAGTGAATTTGTTCGGGGACGGGATAATGAGCAGTTCTTC.

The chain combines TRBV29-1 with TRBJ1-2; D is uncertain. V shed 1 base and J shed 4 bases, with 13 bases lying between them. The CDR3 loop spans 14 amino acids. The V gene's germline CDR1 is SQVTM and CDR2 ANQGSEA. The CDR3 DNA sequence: TGCAGCGTTGAAGGCAACCTAAGTGGCTATGGCTACACCTTC. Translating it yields CSVEGNLSGYGYTF. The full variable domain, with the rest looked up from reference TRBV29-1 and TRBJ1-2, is SAVISQKPSRDICQRGTSLTIQCQVDSQVTMMFWYRQQPGQSLTLIATANQGSEATYESGFVIDKFPISRPNLTFSTLTVSNMSPEDSSIYLCSVEGNLSGYGYTFGSGTRLTVV.

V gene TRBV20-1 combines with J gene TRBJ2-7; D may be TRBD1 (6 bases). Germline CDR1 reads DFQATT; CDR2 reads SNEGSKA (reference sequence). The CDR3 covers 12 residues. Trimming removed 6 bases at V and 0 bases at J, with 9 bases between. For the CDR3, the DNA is TGCAGTGCGAGGGACAACTCCTACGAGCAGTACTTC. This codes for CSARDNSYEQYF.

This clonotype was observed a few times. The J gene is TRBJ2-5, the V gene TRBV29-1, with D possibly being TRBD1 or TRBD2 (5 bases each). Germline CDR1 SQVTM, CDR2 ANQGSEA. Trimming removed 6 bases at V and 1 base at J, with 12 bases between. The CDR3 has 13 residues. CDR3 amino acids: CSVGGQGQETQYF. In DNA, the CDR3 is TGCAGCGTCGGCGGGCAGGGCCAAGAGACCCAGTACTTC.

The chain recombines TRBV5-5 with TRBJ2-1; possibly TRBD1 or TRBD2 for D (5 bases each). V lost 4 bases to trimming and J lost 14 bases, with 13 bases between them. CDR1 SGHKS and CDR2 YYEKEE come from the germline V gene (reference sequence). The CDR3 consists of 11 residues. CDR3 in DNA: TGTGCCAGCAGCCCGGGGCGACCGGAGTTCTTC. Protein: CASSPGRPEFF.

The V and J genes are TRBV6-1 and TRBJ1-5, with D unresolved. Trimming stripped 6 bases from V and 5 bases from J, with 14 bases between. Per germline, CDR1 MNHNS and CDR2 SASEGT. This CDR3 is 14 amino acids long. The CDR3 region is CASRPRSGDQPQHF. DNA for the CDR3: TGTGCCAGCAGGCCGCGGTCCGGGGATCAGCCCCAGCATTTT.